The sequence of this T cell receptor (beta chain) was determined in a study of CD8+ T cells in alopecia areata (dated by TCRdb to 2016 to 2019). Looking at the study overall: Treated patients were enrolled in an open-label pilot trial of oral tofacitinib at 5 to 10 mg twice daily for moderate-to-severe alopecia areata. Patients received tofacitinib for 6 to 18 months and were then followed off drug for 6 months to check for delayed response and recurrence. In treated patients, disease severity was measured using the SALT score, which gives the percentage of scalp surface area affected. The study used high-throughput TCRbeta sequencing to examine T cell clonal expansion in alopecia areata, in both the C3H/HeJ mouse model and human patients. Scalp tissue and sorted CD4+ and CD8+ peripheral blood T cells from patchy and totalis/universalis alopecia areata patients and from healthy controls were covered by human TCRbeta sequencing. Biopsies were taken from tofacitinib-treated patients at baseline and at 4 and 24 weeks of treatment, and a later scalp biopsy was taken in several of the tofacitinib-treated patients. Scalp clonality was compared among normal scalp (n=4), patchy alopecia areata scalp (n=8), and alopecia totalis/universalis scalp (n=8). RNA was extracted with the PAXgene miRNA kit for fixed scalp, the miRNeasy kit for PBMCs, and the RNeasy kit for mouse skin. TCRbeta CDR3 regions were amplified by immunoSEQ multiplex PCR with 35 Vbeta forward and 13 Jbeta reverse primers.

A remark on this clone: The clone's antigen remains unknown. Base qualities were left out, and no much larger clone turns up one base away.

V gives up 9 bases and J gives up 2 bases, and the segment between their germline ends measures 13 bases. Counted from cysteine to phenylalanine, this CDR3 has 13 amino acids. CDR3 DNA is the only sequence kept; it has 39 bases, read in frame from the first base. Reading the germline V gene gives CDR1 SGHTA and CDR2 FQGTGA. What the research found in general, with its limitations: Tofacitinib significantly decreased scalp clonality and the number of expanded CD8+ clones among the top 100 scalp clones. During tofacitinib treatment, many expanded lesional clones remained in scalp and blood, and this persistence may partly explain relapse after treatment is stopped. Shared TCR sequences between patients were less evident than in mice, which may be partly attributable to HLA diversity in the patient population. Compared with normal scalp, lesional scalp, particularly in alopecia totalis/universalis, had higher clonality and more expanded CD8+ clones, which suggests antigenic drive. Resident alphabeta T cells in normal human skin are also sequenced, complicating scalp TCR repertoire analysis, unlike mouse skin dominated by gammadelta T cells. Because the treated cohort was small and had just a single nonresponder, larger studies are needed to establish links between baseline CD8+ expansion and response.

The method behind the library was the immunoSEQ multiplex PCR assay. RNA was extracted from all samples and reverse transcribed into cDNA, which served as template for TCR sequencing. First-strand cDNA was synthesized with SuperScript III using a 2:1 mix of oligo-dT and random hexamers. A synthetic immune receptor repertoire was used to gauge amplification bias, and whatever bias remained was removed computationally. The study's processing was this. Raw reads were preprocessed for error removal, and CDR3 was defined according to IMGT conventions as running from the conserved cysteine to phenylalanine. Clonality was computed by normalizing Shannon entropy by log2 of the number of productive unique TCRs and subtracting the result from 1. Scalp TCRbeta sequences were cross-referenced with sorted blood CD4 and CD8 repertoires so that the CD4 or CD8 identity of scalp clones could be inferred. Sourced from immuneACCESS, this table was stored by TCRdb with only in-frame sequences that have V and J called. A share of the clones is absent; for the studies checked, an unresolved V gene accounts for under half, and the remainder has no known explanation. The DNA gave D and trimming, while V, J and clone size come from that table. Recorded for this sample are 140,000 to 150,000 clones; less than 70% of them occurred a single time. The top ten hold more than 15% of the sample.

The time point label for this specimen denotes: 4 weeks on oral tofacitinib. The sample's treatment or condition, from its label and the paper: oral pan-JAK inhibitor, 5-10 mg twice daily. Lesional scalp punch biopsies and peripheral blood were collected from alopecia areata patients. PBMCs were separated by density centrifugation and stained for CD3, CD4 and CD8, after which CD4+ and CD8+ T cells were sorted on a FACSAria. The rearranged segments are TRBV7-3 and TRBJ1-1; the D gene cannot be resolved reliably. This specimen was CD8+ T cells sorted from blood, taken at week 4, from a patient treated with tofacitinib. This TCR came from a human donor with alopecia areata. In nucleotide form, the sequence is TGTGCCAGTGCATTGGGTCCAAACACTGAAGCTTTCTTT. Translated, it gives CASALGPNTEAFF.